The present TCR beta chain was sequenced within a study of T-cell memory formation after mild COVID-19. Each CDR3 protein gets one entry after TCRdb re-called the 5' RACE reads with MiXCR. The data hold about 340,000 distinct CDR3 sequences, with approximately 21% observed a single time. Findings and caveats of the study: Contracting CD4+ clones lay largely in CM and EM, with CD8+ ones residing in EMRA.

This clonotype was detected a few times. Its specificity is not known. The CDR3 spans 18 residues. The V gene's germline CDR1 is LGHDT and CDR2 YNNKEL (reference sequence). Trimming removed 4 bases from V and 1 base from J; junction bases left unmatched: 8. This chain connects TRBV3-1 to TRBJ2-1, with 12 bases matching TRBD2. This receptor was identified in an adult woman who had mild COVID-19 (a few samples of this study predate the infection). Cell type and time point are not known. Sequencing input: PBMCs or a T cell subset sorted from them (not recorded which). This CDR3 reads CASSPSGLAGWSYNEQFF. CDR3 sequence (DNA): TGTGCCAGCAGCCCATCCGGACTAGCGGGGTGGTCCTACAATGAGCAGTTCTTC.